This TCR beta chain was captured by sequencing in a study of lymphopenia after photon versus proton radiotherapy. Study-wide results and caveats: Better survival with proton therapy was suggested as possible, not demonstrated.

For this clone: Its antigen remains unidentified.

This table comes from immunoSEQ multiplex PCR, and its TCRdb copy is limited to in-frame clones, with some not included. The sample shows roughly 40,000 clones, around 84% of them seen only once. Germline values: CDR1 SGHTA, CDR2 FQGNSA. This CDR3 contains 14 residues. J lost 5 bases, V lost 6 bases, and 7 bases had no gene match. Material: peripheral blood, obtained from a patient treated with proton-based radiotherapy. The chain recombines TRBV7-2 with TRBJ2-7, with 10 bases identical to TRBD2. This sequence was found in a woman aged 70-85 years with pancreatic cancer. Some clones in this sample may be carry-over from other donors' samples. The CDR3 DNA sequence: TGTGCCAGCAGTTTTAGCGGGAGGTTCCACGAGCAGTACTTC. Its protein product is CASSFSGRFHEQYF. Drawing the rest from reference TRBV7-2 and TRBJ2-7, the complete variable domain is GAGVSQSPSNKVTEKGKDVELRCDPISGHTALYWYRQSLGQGLEFLIYFQGNSAPDKSGLPSDRFSAERTGGSVSTLTIQRTQQEDSAVYLCASSFSGRFHEQYFGPGTRLTVT.